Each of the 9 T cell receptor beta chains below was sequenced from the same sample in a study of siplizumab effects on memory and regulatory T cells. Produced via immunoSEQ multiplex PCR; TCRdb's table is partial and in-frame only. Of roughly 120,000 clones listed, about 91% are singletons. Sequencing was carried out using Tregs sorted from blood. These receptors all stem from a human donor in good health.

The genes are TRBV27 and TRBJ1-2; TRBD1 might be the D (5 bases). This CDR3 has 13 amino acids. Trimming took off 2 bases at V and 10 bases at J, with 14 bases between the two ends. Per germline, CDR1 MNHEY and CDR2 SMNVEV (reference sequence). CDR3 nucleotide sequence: TGTGCCAGCAGTTTACTCCAGGGTCAAGACTACACCTTC. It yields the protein CASSLLQGQDYTF.

DNA of the CDR3: TGCGCCAGCAGCTGGGGGACTAGCGGTAGCACAGATACGCAGTATTTT. The encoded protein is CASSWGTSGSTDTQYF. V usage is TRBV5-1 and J usage is TRBJ2-3; 11 nucleotides agree with TRBD2. The junction had 3 bases not matched to a gene; V was cut back by 3 bases and J by 0 bases. The germline V gene has CDR1 SGHRS and CDR2 YFSETQ. The CDR3 contains 16 residues.

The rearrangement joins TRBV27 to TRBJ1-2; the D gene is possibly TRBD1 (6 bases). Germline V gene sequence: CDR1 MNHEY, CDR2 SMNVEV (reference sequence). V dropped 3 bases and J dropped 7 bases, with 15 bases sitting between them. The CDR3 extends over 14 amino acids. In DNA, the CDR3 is TGTGCCAGCAGTTTTACAGGGTTGGGTGCTGGCTACACCTTC. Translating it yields CASSFTGLGAGYTF.

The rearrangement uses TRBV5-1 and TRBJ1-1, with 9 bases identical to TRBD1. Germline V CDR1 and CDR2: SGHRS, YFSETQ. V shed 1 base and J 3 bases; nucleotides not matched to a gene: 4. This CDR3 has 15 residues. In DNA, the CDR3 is TGCGCCAGCAGCTTGCAGACAGGGGGATACACTGAAGCTTTCTTT. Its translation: CASSLQTGGYTEAFF.

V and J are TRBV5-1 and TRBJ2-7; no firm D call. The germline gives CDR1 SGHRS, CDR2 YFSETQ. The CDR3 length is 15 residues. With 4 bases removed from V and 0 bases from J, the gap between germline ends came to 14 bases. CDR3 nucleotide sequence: TGCGCCAGCAGCCCCTTGACGGGTTACTCCTACGAGCAGTACTTC. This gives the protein CASSPLTGYSYEQYF.

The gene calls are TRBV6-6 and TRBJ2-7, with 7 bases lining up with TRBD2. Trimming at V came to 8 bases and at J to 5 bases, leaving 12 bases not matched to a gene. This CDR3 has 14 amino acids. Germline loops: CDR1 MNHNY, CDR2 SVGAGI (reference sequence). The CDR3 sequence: CASVLGGRRDEQYF. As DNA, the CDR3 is TGTGCCAGCGTCCTGGGGGGGAGGCGAGACGAGCAGTACTTC.

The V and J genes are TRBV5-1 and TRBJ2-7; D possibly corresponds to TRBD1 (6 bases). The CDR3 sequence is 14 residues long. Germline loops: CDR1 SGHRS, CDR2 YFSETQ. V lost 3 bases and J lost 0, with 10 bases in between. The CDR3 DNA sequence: TGCGCCAGCAGCTCTACAGGGTACTCCTACGAGCAGTACTTC. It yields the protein CASSSTGYSYEQYF.

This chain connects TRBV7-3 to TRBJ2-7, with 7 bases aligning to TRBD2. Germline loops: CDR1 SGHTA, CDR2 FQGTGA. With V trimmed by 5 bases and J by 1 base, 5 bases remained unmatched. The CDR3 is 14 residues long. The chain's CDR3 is CASSPGRGSYEQYF. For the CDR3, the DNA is TGTGCCAGCAGCCCGGGGAGGGGATCCTACGAGCAGTACTTC.

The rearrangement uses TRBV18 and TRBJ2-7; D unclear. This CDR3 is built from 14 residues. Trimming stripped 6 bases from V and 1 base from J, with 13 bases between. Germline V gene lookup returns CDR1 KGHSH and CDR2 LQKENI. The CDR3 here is CASSLVAESYEQYF. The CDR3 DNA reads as TGTGCCAGCTCCCTGGTGGCTGAGTCCTACGAGCAGTACTTC.